This TCR beta chain emerged from a study of T cells in Graves' hyperthyroidism and ophthalmopathy. This clonotype was observed many times. Antigen specificity is unknown. Germline assignment: CDR1 DFQATT and CDR2 SNEGSKA (reference sequence). The V gene lost 4 bases and the J gene lost 2 bases, with 11 bases spanning the gap. This CDR3 has 13 amino acids. Using RNA transcripts as the source, TCR beta CDR3 regions were amplified. A first-round RT-PCR of the TCR CDR3 used the HTBI primer set. TCRdb independently ran MiXCR on the multiplex PCR reads; one entry per CDR3 protein. The profile covers roughly 560,000 distinct CDR3 sequences, with roughly 15% appearing a single time and roughly 4.3% taken by the ten largest. Study conclusions and caveats: Using 13 V-J features, a model discriminated ophthalmopathy from stable hyperthyroidism.

For ophthalmopathy patients, the Clinical Activity Score was at least 3 and the NOSPECS grade at least 4; duration was under 3 months. Patients with uncontrolled infections, other autoimmune diseases, pregnancy or lactation were excluded. An approximately 10 ml volume of fresh peripheral blood provided the PBMCs. This sequence originates from a woman in her thirties or forties with Graves' ophthalmopathy. This chain uses TRBV20-1 with TRBJ1-2, with a possible D match to TRBD1 (6 bases). What was sequenced was blood. As DNA, the CDR3 is TGCAGTGCTACACCCGGACAGAACTATGGCTACACCTTC. It specifies CSATPGQNYGYTF.